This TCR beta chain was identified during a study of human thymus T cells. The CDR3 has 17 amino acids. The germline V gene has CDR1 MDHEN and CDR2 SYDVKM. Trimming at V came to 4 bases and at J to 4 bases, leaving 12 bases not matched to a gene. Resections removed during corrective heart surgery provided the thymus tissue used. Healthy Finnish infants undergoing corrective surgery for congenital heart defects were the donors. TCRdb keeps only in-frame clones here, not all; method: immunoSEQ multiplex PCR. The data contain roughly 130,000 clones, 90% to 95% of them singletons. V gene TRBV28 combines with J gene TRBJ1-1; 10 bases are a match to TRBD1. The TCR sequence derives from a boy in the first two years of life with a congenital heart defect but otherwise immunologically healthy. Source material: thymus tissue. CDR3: CASSSGSGTGDITEAFF. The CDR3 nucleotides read TGTGCCAGCAGTTCTGGGTCCGGGACAGGGGATATCACTGAAGCTTTCTTT. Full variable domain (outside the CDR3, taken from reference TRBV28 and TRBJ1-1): DVKVTQSSRYLVKRTGEKVFLECVQDMDHENMFWYRQDPGLGLRLIYFSYDVKMKEKGDIPEGYSVSREKKERFSLILESASTNQTSMYLCASSSGSGTGDITEAFFGQGTRLTVV.